The 23 T cell receptor beta chains below come from one sample, sequenced in a study of T cells in pancreatic ductal adenocarcinoma. Profiled with immunoSEQ multiplex PCR; TCRdb holds only in-frame clones, not every one. Among more than 85,000 clones listed, around 96% were seen once. Selected pancreatic ductal adenocarcinoma patients had undergone surgery without neoadjuvant therapy. The sample taken for sequencing was PBMCs. Receptor source: a human donor with pancreatic ductal adenocarcinoma.

V gene TRBV4-2 combines with J gene TRBJ2-1, with no clear D. This CDR3 region has 12 residues. Per germline, CDR1 LGHNA and CDR2 YNFKEQ. With 3 bases removed from V and 8 bases from J, the gap between germline ends came to 8 bases. The CDR3 nucleotides read TGTGCCAGCAGCCAGGCTGTGGATGAGCAGTTCTTC. It is translated as CASSQAVDEQFF.

V is TRBV23-1 and J is TRBJ1-1; possibly TRBD1 for D (6 bases). TRBV23-1 is filed as an ORF, its function uncertain. The CDR3 runs to 14 residues. With 2 bases removed from V and 8 bases from J, the gap between germline ends came to 15 bases. The CDR3 DNA follows: TGCGCCAGCAGTCAACCTAACAGGGAGGGGGAAGCTTTCTTT. Translated, it gives CASSQPNREGEAFF.

V usage is TRBV19 and J usage is TRBJ2-7, with 10 positions matching TRBD1. Per germline, CDR1 LNHDA and CDR2 SQIVND (reference sequence). After removal of 4 bases from V and 1 base from J, the junction contained 1 base not matched to a gene. The CDR3 extends over 14 amino acids. This CDR3 reads CASSRGQGSYEQYF. Written as DNA, the CDR3 is TGTGCCAGTAGTAGGGGACAGGGGTCCTACGAGCAGTACTTC.

This rearrangement joins TRBV13 to TRBJ2-7; possibly TRBD2 for D (6 bases). The CDR3 sequence is 17 residues long. The V end lost 1 base, the J end lost 4 bases, and 20 bases lay between the germline ends. Per the germline V gene, CDR1 is PRHDT and CDR2 is FYEKMQ (reference sequence). For the CDR3, the DNA is TGTGCCAGCAGCTTAGAGGGGACGGGGGAAAGGGGATACGAGCAGTACTTC. Protein product: CASSLEGTGERGYEQYF.

This chain links TRBV2 with TRBJ2-3; D is possibly TRBD2 (7 bases). The V end lost 6 bases, the J end lost 1 base, and 11 bases lay between the germline ends. Germline V CDR1 and CDR2: SNHLY, FYNNEI. This CDR3 is built from 14 residues. The CDR3 loop reads CASSEGGGTDTQYF. CDR3 nucleotide sequence: TGTGCCAGCAGCGAGGGGGGGGGCACAGATACGCAGTATTTT.

The gene calls are TRBV18 and TRBJ2-7; TRBD2 is a possible D gene (5 bases). Trimming pared 3 bases from V and 2 bases from J, leaving 11 bases between. CDR3 size: 14 residues. Germline loops: CDR1 KGHSH, CDR2 LQKENI. In nucleotides, the CDR3 is TGTGCCAGCTCACCCGGACGGGGAACCTACGAGCAGTACTTC. Protein sequence: CASSPGRGTYEQYF.

For this clone: An end of the junction differs from the germline gene, which may be a read error. The genes are TRBV7-7 and TRBJ2-5; 7 positions agree with TRBD1. The CDR3 sequence is 15 residues long. Germline V CDR1 and CDR2: SSHAT, FNYEAQ (reference sequence). DNA of the CDR3: TGTGCTAGCAGCCTGGGTCTGACAGGGCAAGAGACCCAGTACTTC. Protein product: CASSLGLTGQETQYF.

V gene TRBV4-3 combines with J gene TRBJ1-5; D not certain. The CDR3 is 15 residues long. V gave up 0 bases and J gave up 5 bases, with 11 bases separating them. CDR1 is LGHNA, CDR2 YSLEER, per germline. As DNA, the CDR3 is TGCGCCAGCAGCCAAGATTTTGGAGGAGATCAGCCCCAGCATTTT. This translates into CASSQDFGGDQPQHF.

Here the CDR3 reads CASRLAGDPSYEQYF. In DNA, the CDR3 is TGTGCCAGTAGACTAGCGGGAGACCCCTCCTACGAGCAGTACTTC. The rearrangement joins TRBV19 to TRBJ2-7; 11 bases are a match to TRBD2. In germline, CDR1 is LNHDA, CDR2 SQIVND (reference sequence). The junction had 4 bases not matched to a gene; V was cut back by 6 bases and J by 0 bases. The length of the CDR3 is 15 residues.

The rearrangement joins TRBV29-1 to TRBJ2-1; 7 bases line up with TRBD2. Germline trimming cut 8 bases from V and 1 base from J; bases unmatched to any gene: 2. From germline, CDR1 is SQVTM and CDR2 ANQGSEA. This CDR3 is built from 12 residues. The CDR3 region has the DNA TGCAGCATCGGGGGGTCCTACAATGAGCAGTTCTTC. It yields the protein CSIGGSYNEQFF.

This chain links TRBV5-1 with TRBJ2-7, with TRBD2 matching over 8 bases. CDR1 SGHRS and CDR2 YFSETQ come from the germline V gene. The J segment lost 1 base and the V segment lost 0 bases, leaving 3 bases of the junction unmatched. This CDR3 has 15 residues. The CDR3 sequence: CASSLAVAGSYEQYF. The CDR3 nucleotides read TGCGCCAGCAGCTTGGCCGTAGCGGGATCCTACGAGCAGTACTTC.

CDR3 in DNA: TGTGCCAGCAGTTTGGGCGGGAGGGAAGAGCAGTACTTC. It codes for CASSLGGREEQYF. V is TRBV28 and J is TRBJ2-7, with 9 bases lining up with TRBD2. Trimming removed 3 bases from V and 7 bases from J; junction bases left unmatched: 4. Germline V gene data show CDR1 as MDHEN and CDR2 as SYDVKM. CDR3 size: 13 residues.

The chain uses TRBV4-1 and TRBJ2-5, with a tentative D call TRBD1 (5 bases). With 6 bases removed from V and 4 bases from J, the gap between germline ends came to 9 bases. Germline V gene lookup returns CDR1 MGHRA and CDR2 YSYEKL. The CDR3 totals 12 residues. This CDR3 reads CASRGQGETQYF. For the CDR3, the DNA is TGCGCCAGCAGGGGGCAGGGAGAGACCCAGTACTTC.

The chain links TRBV7-2 to TRBJ2-5; the match to TRBD2 covers 13 bases. Germline lookup yields CDR1 SGHTA and CDR2 FQGNSA. This CDR3 is 19 amino acids long. Trimming took 5 bases from V and 2 from J; bases not matched to a gene: 14. The CDR3 loop reads CASSRIRGLAGMPQETQYF. Written as DNA, the CDR3 is TGTGCCAGCAGCCGCATAAGGGGACTAGCGGGGATGCCACAAGAGACCCAGTACTTC.

The chain employs TRBV9 and TRBJ2-7, with 12 bases aligning to TRBD2. Germline CDR1 SGDLS, CDR2 YYNGEE. CDR3 length: 14 amino acids. J gave up 5 bases and V 4 bases, and 4 bases lay outside the gene matches. The CDR3 sequence is CASSLRLAGDEQYF. CDR3 nucleotide sequence: TGTGCCAGCAGCTTGCGACTAGCGGGAGACGAGCAGTACTTC.

The V gene is TRBV18, the J gene TRBJ2-1, with TRBD2 as a possible D gene (6 bases). CDR3 length: 18 residues. The V end lost 3 bases, the J end lost 2 bases, and 20 bases lay between the germline ends. Germline V gene data show CDR1 as KGHSH and CDR2 as LQKENI. CDR3 DNA: TGTGCCAGCTCACCCGGGAGTAGGCCCGGTTACACCTACAATGAGCAGTTCTTC. It is translated as CASSPGSRPGYTYNEQFF.

This clone has a handful of counts. The rearrangement joins TRBV6-5 to TRBJ2-7, with TRBD2 as a possible D gene (5 bases). V lost 6 bases, J lost 4 bases, and 16 bases lay in between. The CDR3 spans 14 residues. In germline, CDR1 is MNHEY, CDR2 SVGAGI. This CDR3 reads CASSPTDERYEQYF. In nucleotides, the CDR3 is TGTGCCAGCAGCCCTACCGACGAGCGGTACGAGCAGTACTTC.

This rearrangement joins TRBV6-1 to TRBJ1-1; D remains unclear. This CDR3 is built from 13 residues. V was shortened by 6 bases and J by 4 bases, with 12 bases between the two germline ends. From germline, CDR1 is MNHNS and CDR2 SASEGT. The CDR3 loop reads CASRELLGTEAFF. CDR3 sequence (DNA): TGTGCCAGCAGGGAGTTACTGGGCACTGAAGCTTTCTTT.

J is TRBJ2-1 and V is TRBV27; 11 bases match TRBD2. The J segment lost 7 bases and the V segment lost 6 bases, leaving 8 bases of the junction unmatched. The germline CDR1 and CDR2 sequences are MNHEY and SMNVEV (reference sequence). The CDR3 extends over 15 amino acids. The CDR3 bases are TGTGCCAGCAGCACAACTAGCGGGAGTGGGAATGAGCAGTTCTTC. This codes for CASSTTSGSGNEQFF.

This clone was found a few times. V gene TRBV11-2 combines with J gene TRBJ1-5; tentative D call: TRBD1 (5 bases). Per germline, CDR1 SGHAT and CDR2 FQNNGV. This CDR3 has 14 amino acids. V was shortened by 0 bases and J by 5 bases, with 8 bases between the two germline ends. The CDR3, as DNA: TGTGCCAGCAGCTTAGACGGGGGGGATCAGCCCCAGCATTTT. It is translated as CASSLDGGDQPQHF. Full variable domain (rest looked up from reference TRBV11-2 and TRBJ1-5): EAGVAQSPRYKIIEKRQSVAFWCNPISGHATLYWYQQILGQGPKLLIQFQNNGVVDDSQLPKDRFSAERLKGVDSTLKIQPAKLEDSAVYLCASSLDGGDQPQHFGDGTRLSIL.

This sequence joins TRBV30 and TRBJ2-4; 7 bases map to TRBD2. CDR3 length: 12 amino acids. Looked up from germline, CDR1 is GTSNPN and CDR2 is SVGIG (reference sequence). V lost 5 bases to trimming and J lost 8 bases; unmatched junction nucleotides: 6. The CDR3 sequence is CAWGETSHIQYF. The CDR3 bases are TGTGCCTGGGGAGAGACTAGCCACATTCAGTACTTC.

V and J are TRBV7-8 and TRBJ1-5; possibly TRBD1 for D (5 bases). V lost 0 bases, J lost 0 bases, and 9 bases lay in between. The CDR3 consists of 16 residues. Germline CDR1 is SGHVS and CDR2 is FQNEAQ. Here the CDR3 reads CASSLASGYSNQPQHF. For the CDR3, the DNA is TGTGCCAGCAGCTTAGCGTCAGGGTATAGCAATCAGCCCCAGCATTTT.

This rearrangement joins TRBV11-1 to TRBJ1-4; possible D gene TRBD1, 6 bases. The CDR3 covers 15 residues. V was pared by 3 bases and J by 8 bases, with 16 bases between. Germline CDR1 SGHAT, CDR2 FQDESV (reference sequence). CDR3 bases: TGTGCCAGCAGCTTGACGACAGGCCAAGGGGAAAAACTGTTTTTT. Residues: CASSLTTGQGEKLFF.